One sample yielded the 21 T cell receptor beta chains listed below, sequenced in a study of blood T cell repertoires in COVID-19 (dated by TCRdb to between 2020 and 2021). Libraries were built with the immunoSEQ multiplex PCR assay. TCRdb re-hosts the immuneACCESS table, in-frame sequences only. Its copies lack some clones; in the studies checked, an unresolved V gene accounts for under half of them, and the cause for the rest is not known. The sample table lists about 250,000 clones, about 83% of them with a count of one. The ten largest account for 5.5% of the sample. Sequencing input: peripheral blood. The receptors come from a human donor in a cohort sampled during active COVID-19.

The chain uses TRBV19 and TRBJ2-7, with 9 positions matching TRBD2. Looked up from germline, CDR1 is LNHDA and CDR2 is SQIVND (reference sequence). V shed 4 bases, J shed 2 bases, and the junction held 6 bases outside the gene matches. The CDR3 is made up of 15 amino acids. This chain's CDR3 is CASSSGGAIAYEQYF. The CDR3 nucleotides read TGTGCCAGTAGTAGCGGGGGGGCCATTGCCTACGAGCAGTACTTC.

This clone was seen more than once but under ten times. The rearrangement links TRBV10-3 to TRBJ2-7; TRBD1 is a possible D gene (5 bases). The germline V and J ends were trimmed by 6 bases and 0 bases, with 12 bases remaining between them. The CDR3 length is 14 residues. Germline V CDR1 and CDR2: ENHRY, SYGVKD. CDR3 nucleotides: TGTGCCATCAGAAACAGGTTCCTCTCCTACGAGCAGTACTTC. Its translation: CAIRNRFLSYEQYF.

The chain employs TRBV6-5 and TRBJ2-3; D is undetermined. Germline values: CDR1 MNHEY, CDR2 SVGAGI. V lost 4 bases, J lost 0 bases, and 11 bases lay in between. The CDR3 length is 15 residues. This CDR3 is CASSSTASSTDTQYF. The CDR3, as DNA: TGTGCCAGCAGTTCAACAGCTTCTAGCACAGATACGCAGTATTTT.

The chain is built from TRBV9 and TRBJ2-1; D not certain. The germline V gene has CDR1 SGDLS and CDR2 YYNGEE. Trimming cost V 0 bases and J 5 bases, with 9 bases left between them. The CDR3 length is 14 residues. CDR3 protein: CASSVALRNNEQFF. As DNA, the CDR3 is TGTGCCAGCAGCGTAGCATTGCGAAACAATGAGCAGTTCTTC.

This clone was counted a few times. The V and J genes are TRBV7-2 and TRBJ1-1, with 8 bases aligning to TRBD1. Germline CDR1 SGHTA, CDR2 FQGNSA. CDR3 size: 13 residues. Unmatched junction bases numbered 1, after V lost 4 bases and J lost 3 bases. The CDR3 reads CASSSGQDTEAFF. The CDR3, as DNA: TGTGCCAGCAGCTCGGGACAGGACACTGAAGCTTTCTTT.

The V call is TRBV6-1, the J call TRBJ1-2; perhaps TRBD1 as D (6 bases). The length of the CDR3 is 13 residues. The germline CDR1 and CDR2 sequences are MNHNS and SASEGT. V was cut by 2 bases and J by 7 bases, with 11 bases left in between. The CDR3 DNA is TGTGCCAGCAGTGAAATGGACAGCGGTGGCTACACCTTC. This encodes CASSEMDSGGYTF.

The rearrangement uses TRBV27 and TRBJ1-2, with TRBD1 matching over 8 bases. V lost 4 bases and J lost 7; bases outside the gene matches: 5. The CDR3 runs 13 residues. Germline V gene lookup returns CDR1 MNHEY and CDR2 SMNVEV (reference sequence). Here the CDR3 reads CASSYGQGAGYTF. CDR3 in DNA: TGTGCCAGCAGTTATGGACAGGGCGCTGGCTACACCTTC.

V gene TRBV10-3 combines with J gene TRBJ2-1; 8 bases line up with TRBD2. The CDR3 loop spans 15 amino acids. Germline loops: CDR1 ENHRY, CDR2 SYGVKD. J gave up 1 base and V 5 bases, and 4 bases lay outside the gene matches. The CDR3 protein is CAISLRGESYNEQFF. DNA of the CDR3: TGTGCCATCAGTCTGCGGGGGGAATCCTACAATGAGCAGTTCTTC.

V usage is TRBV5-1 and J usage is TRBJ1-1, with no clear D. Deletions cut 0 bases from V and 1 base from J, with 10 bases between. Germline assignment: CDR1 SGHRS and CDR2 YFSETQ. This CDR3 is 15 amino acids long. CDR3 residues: CASSLVSGRNTEAFF. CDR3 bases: TGCGCCAGCAGCTTGGTATCGGGGAGGAACACTGAAGCTTTCTTT.

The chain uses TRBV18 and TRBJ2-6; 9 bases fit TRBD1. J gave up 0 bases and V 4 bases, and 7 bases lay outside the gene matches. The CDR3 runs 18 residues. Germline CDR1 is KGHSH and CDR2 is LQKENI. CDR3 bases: TGTGCCAGCTCACGGGACAGGGTGTCGAGCTCTGGGGCCAACGTCCTGACTTTC. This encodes CASSRDRVSSSGANVLTF. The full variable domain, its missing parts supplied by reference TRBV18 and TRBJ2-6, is NAGVMQNPRHLVRRRGQEARLRCSPMKGHSHVYWYRQLPEEGLKFMVYLQKENIIDESGMPKERFSAEFPKEGPSILRIQQVVRGDSAAYFCASSRDRVSSSGANVLTFGAGSRLTVL.

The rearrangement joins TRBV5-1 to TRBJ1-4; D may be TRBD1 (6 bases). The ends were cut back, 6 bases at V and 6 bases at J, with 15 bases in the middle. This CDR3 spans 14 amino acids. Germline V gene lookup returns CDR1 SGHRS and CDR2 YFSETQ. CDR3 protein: CASTLGHEDEKLFF. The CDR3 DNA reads TGCGCCAGCACGCTGGGACACGAGGATGAAAAACTGTTTTTT.

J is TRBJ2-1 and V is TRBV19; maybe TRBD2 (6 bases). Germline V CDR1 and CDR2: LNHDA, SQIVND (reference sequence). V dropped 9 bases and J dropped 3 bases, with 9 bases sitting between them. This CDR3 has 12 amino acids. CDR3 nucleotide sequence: TGTGCCAGCAACGGGGGCTACAATGAGCAGTTCTTC. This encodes CASNGGYNEQFF.

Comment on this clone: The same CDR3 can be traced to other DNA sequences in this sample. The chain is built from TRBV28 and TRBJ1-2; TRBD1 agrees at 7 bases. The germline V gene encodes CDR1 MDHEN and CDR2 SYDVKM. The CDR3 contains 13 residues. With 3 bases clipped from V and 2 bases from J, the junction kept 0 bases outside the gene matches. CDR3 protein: CASSLGQNYGYTF. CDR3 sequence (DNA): TGTGCCAGCAGTTTGGGACAGAACTATGGCTACACCTTC.

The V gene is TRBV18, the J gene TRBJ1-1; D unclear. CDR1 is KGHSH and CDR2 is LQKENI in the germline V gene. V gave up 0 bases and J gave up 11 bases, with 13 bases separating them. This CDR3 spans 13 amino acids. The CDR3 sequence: CASSPPSGWRAFF. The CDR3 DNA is TGTGCCAGCTCACCACCTTCGGGTTGGAGGGCTTTCTTT.

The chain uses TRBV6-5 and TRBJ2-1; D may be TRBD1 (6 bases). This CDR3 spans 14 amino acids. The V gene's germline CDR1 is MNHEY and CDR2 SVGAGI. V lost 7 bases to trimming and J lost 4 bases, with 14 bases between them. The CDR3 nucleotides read TGTGCCAGCAAGGACCCAGGGGCTTACAATGAGCAGTTCTTC. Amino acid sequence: CASKDPGAYNEQFF.

The CDR3 region is CASSLEGLGETQYF. The CDR3, as DNA: TGCGCCAGCAGCTTGGAGGGACTCGGGGAGACCCAGTACTTC. The chain uses TRBV5-1 and TRBJ2-5; D possibly corresponds to TRBD2 (6 bases). Between the trimmed V and J ends, which lost 0 bases and 5 bases, there was a span of 11 bases. The CDR3 sequence is 14 residues long. The germline CDR1 and CDR2 sequences are SGHRS and YFSETQ.

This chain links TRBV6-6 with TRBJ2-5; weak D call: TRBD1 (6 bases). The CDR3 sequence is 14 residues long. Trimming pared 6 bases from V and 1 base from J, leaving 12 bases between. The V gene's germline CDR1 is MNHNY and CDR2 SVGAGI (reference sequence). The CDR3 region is CASSSGHPQETQYF. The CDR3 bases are TGTGCCAGCAGCTCGGGACACCCCCAAGAGACCCAGTACTTC.

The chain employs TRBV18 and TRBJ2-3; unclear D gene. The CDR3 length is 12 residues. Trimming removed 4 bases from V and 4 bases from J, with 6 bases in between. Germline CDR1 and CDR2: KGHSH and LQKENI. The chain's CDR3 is CASSLFPDTQYF. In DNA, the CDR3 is TGTGCCAGCTCACTCTTCCCAGATACGCAGTATTTT.

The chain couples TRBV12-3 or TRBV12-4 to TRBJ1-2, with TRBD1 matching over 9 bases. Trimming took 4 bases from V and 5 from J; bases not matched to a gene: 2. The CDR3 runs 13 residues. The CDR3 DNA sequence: TGTGCCAGCAGTTATGGGACAGGGTATGGCTACACCTTC. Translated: CASSYGTGYGYTF.

The CDR3 DNA reads TGTGCCAGCAGCGTCGCGACAGGGGGCAACGAGCAGTACTTC. Translation gives CASSVATGGNEQYF. V usage is TRBV9 and J usage is TRBJ2-7, with 10 bases aligning to TRBD1. With V trimmed by 2 bases and J by 5 bases, 4 bases remained unmatched. CDR1 and CDR2 (germline): SGDLS, YYNGEE. The CDR3 contains 14 residues.

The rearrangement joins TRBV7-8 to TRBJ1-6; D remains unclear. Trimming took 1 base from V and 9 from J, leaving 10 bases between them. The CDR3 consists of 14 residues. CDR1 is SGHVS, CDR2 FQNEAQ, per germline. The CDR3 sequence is CASSLGPSGSPLHF. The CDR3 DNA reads TGTGCCAGCAGCTTAGGACCCAGCGGTTCACCCCTCCACTTT.